The 6 T cell receptor beta chains in this list originate from one sample, sequenced in a study of tumor-infiltrating lymphocytes in primary liver carcinoma. Unsorted bulk tissue (roughly 17-33 mg) underwent RNA and DNA co-extraction. A primer in the constant region served to generate TCR beta cDNA from roughly 520 ng of total RNA. Investigators got TCR beta libraries out of three nested multiplex PCR rounds, done with slightly modified ARM-PCR. With TRBV1-TRBV30 forward primers and a C-beta reverse primer, the first two PCR rounds were run for approximately 10 cycles each. TCRdb re-called the multiplex PCR reads through MiXCR, storing one row per CDR3 protein. Of roughly 36,000 distinct CDR3 sequences detected, approximately 82% appear once; the ten largest clones hold 37%. Sample: tumor-adjacent normal liver tissue. All receptors come from a man between 40 and 49 years old with primary liver carcinoma and hepatitis B virus infection.

Notes on this clonotype: At one of its ends the junction is not consistent with the germline gene, which may arise from a read error. The rearrangement uses TRBV18 and TRBJ2-3; D is perhaps TRBD2 (5 bases). CDR1 and CDR2 (germline): KGHSH, LQKENI. This CDR3 has 13 amino acids. CDR3 amino acids: CASSPIALDTLYF. The CDR3 nucleotides read TGTGCAAGCTCACCCATAGCGTTGGATACGCTGTATTTT.

The DNA for the CDR3 is TGTGCCAGCAGTTTGAGAGGGGGAGCGCAGCCCCAGTATTTT. Translating it yields CASSLRGGAQPQYF. The rearrangement links TRBV28 to TRBJ1-5, with D tentatively TRBD1 (6 bases). Gene TRBJ2-3 matches the end of the DNA better, so the J call may be wrong. The germline V gene has CDR1 MDHEN and CDR2 SYDVKM. The CDR3 runs to 14 residues.

A few counts support this clonotype. The DNA for the CDR3 is TGCAGCGTTAGGGGTGGGACAGTGATGAACACCATATATTTT. Its protein product is CSVRGGTVMNTIYF. The chain combines TRBV29-1 with TRBJ1-3; 7 bases are shared with TRBD1. The CDR3 consists of 14 residues. V shed 5 bases, J shed 7 bases, and the junction held 11 bases outside the gene matches. CDR1 and CDR2 from the germline V gene are SQVTM and ANQGSEA.

To note about this clonotype: At one of its ends the junction is not consistent with the germline gene, which may arise from a read error. This chain links TRBV4-1 with TRBJ2-7; possibly TRBD1 for D (5 bases). Looked up from germline, CDR1 is MGHRA and CDR2 is YSYEKL. This CDR3 spans 15 amino acids. CDR3 residues: CASSQALAGKNEQYF. The CDR3 DNA is TGCGCCAGCAGCCAAGCGTTGGCAGGGAAGAACGAGCAATACTTC.

Note on this clonotype: Sequence at one end of the junction differs from germline and may be a read error. The V call is TRBV12-3 or TRBV12-4, the J call TRBJ2-1; 7 nucleotides match TRBD2. The CDR3 has 14 residues. The CDR3 reads CASSLGEGRNEKFF. In nucleotides, the CDR3 is TGTGCCAGCAGTTTGGGGGAGGGCCGGAATGAGAAGTTCTTC.

As concerns this clonotype: One end of the junction does not line up with germline, which may come from a read error. The chain employs TRBV7-8 and TRBJ2-7, with 13 bases identical to TRBD2. The CDR3 loop spans 18 amino acids. From germline, CDR1 is SGHVS and CDR2 FQNEAQ. The CDR3 sequence: CVSSPRTSGSMSSYEQYF. The DNA of the CDR3 is TGTGTCAGCAGTCCTCGGACTAGCGGGAGTATGAGCTCCTACGAGCAGTACTTC.